The TCR beta chain described here comes from a study of OX40 agonist ivuxolimab in advanced cancers. Turning to the study itself: Of the patients, three showed partial responses, one with hepatocellular carcinoma and two with cutaneous melanoma. Study-wide results and limits: Antigen targets of the expanded peripheral T cells went undetermined. At 0.1-3.0 mg/kg, partial responders had clonal expansion among the lowest observed.

In regard to this clone: Antigen: not known.

This table comes from immunoSEQ multiplex PCR, and its TCRdb copy is limited to in-frame clones, with some not included. The table has 82,000 or so clones, approximately 92% seen once. The sequence was collected from an adult with an advanced solid tumor such as melanoma, head and neck, liver or kidney cancer. The sequences come from CD4+ or CD8+ T cells sorted from blood, collected in a trial of the OX40 agonist ivuxolimab.

CDR3 in DNA: TGTGCCAGCAGCTTAGGACTAGCTTTCTCCCCGTATTTT. It is translated as CASSLGLAFSPYF. The V call is TRBV11-2, the J call TRBJ2-3; the match to TRBD2 covers 7 bases. Germline trimming cut 1 base from V and 14 bases from J; bases unmatched to any gene: 9. The CDR3 runs 13 residues. Germline V CDR1 and CDR2: SGHAT, FQNNGV.